This T cell receptor (beta chain) stems from a study of response to subunit inactivated influenza vaccine. As for this clonotype: Antigen specificity is unknown.

Each CDR3 protein is one row after TCRdb ran MiXCR on the RT-PCR reads. The sample yields around 580,000 distinct CDR3 sequences, 14% seen once. Whole-study results and caveats: Authors suggested that a seasonal influenza vaccination recruits few new T cells each time.

CDR3 length: 16 residues. Germline lookup yields CDR1 SGHRS and CDR2 YFSETQ. The trim removed 0 bases at V and 8 bases at J, leaving 6 bases unmatched. Sequencing was performed on PBMCs from blood, taken about 12 days after vaccination. The rearrangement links TRBV5-1 to TRBJ2-1; 12 nucleotides align to TRBD2. The TCR was taken from a man in his forties or fifties who received an inactivated influenza vaccine. DNA for the CDR3: TGCGCCAGCAGCTTGGGGACTAGCGGGACGACGGATGAGCAGTTCTTC. Translated: CASSLGTSGTTDEQFF.